This entry concerns a single T cell receptor (beta chain). Its matching antigen is unknown. The data originate from a study of CD8+ T cells in alopecia areata. Looking at the study overall: For treated patients, severity scores reflected the percentage of scalp area affected. General study findings and limits: Affected scalp, especially in alopecia totalis/universalis, had a higher clonality than normal scalp did.

It was cDNA, reverse transcribed from extracted RNA, that served as the sequencing template. Measured with immunoSEQ multiplex PCR; TCRdb has only the in-frame clones, and not every one. The data show fewer than 250,000 clones, with around 43% seen just once and roughly 2.8% held by the top ten. The germline V gene has CDR1 SGHTA and CDR2 FQGNSA. There are 15 residues in the CDR3. Trimming took 2 bases from V and 5 from J; bases not matched to a gene: 4. The treatment denotes: oral pan-JAK inhibitor, 5-10 mg twice daily. The TCR comes from a human donor with alopecia areata. The chain combines TRBV7-2 with TRBJ2-2; 8 bases map to TRBD2. The sample consisted of CD4+ T cells sorted from blood, taken at approximately week 36, from a patient treated with tofacitinib. The CDR3 sequence is CASSLLAGVTGELFF. CDR3 DNA sequence: TGTGCCAGCAGCTTACTAGCGGGTGTGACCGGGGAGCTGTTTTTT.